The rows below give T cell receptor beta chains drawn from one sample of a study of blood T cell repertoires in COVID-19. Assay: immunoSEQ multiplex PCR; the TCRdb copy retains only in-frame clones and omits some. The sample yields 200,000 to 250,000 clones, approximately 85% seen once. Source material: PBMCs or T cells enriched from blood (not recorded which). The receptors shown here come from a woman between 45 and 60 years old with acute COVID-19. The CDR3 runs from the conserved cysteine through the conserved F or W. The D gene is left open where the match is weak.

j_call v_call d_call cdr3_aa
TRBJ2-7 TRBV5-5 TRBD1 CASSKTGNQLYEQYF
TRBJ1-1 TRBV12-3/TRBV12-4 - CASSPGHNTEAFF
TRBJ1-2 TRBV7-3 - CASSLPPYRDGYTF
TRBJ2-1 TRBV19 - CASKADAGHEQFF
TRBJ1-2 TRBV6-5 TRBD1 CASSYLGTGLGYTF
TRBJ1-1 TRBV6-6 TRBD1 CASSYSTGTGTEAFF
TRBJ1-4 TRBV9 TRBD1 CASSVAGTGGGEKLFF
TRBJ2-2 TRBV3-1/TRBV3-2 - CASRPAGTGELFF
TRBJ1-1 TRBV7-9 - CASSSEVNTEAFF
TRBJ2-6 TRBV27 - CASSPKGVLGSGANVLTF
TRBJ2-3 TRBV6-2/TRBV6-3 TRBD2 CASSYPSGGTDTQYF
TRBJ2-5 TRBV5-1 TRBD2 CASSLPPQLAGAQETQYF
TRBJ2-1 TRBV5-1 TRBD1 CASSYRDSYNEQFF
TRBJ1-1 TRBV5-1 TRBD1 CASSWTGGYTEAFF
TRBJ2-5 TRBV3-1/TRBV3-2 TRBD2 CASSQSSLGGVDETQYF
TRBJ2-1 TRBV7-2 TRBD2 CASSTGLAGAATYNEQFF
TRBJ1-1 TRBV5-4 - CASSPQEREITEAFF
TRBJ1-4 TRBV7-9 - CASSFQATNEKLFF
TRBJ1-2 TRBV12-5 TRBD1 CASGDPTGGATMGGYTF
TRBJ2-7 TRBV10-1 TRBD1 CAISDRTYEQYF
TRBJ2-7 TRBV5-5 - CASSSGHPYEQYF
TRBJ1-2 TRBV21-1 - CASSKRAPGQGRGNYGYTF
TRBJ1-2 TRBV19 - CASSIASTENYGYTF
TRBJ1-1 TRBV9 - CASSSTENTEAFF
TRBJ1-5 TRBV19 - CASSIPTAQPQHF
TRBJ2-7 TRBV30 - CAWAGLSYEQYF
TRBJ2-7 TRBV6-5 TRBD2 CASSSGGAPYEQYF
TRBJ1-1 TRBV7-2 - CASSLTSNTEAFF
TRBJ2-1 TRBV12-3/TRBV12-4 - CASSLRVTEQFF
TRBJ2-7 TRBV19 TRBD2 CASSRAGFYEQYF
TRBJ1-2 TRBV30 - CAWEGGGGYTF
TRBJ1-6 TRBV25-1 - CASRGGLSSYNSPLHF
TRBJ2-1 TRBV7-2 TRBD2 CASSQQTSGGAYEQFF
TRBJ1-2 TRBV30 - CAWSSKGSWYGYTF
TRBJ1-1 TRBV5-1 TRBD1 CASSPGTAMNTEAFF
TRBJ2-7 TRBV19 TRBD1 CASSIDAARGLYEQYF
TRBJ1-2 TRBV19 - CASRDRGPYGYTF
TRBJ2-1 TRBV12-5 TRBD1 CASGSGTDSIYNEQFF
TRBJ1-2 TRBV9 TRBD1 CASSVGQGAWGYTF
TRBJ1-1 TRBV19 - CASSSSKLPVNTEAFF
TRBJ1-2 TRBV29-1 TRBD1 CSVTGGLSYGYTF
TRBJ2-7 TRBV27 - CASRVRSSYEQYF
TRBJ1-6 TRBV3-1/TRBV3-2 - CASRQRGNNSPLHF
TRBJ1-5 TRBV15 TRBD1 CATSRDRGSNQPQHF
TRBJ1-2 TRBV6-5 TRBD1 CASSYSVDRVGYTF
TRBJ2-1 TRBV30 - CAWSPQLQQFF
TRBJ1-1 TRBV5-4 - CASTDSRNTEAFF
TRBJ1-6 TRBV10-3 - CAISASSGTQPLHF
TRBJ2-5 TRBV7-7 - CASSLGRGQETQYF
TRBJ2-1 TRBV30 TRBD2 CAWTSGASSYNEQFF
TRBJ2-1 TRBV24-1 TRBD2 CATSGTSGAQFF
TRBJ1-3 TRBV6-2/TRBV6-3 - CASIPQVARGNTIYF
TRBJ1-1 TRBV30 - CAWSVGAGEGFDTEAFF
TRBJ2-1 TRBV5-1 TRBD2 CASSPAGGSSYNEQFF
TRBJ2-1 TRBV7-2 TRBD2 CASSLASGRGSYNEQFF
TRBJ1-2 TRBV5-4 TRBD1 CASSSSGRGSGYTF
TRBJ2-2 TRBV10-1 - CASSERLANTGELFF
TRBJ1-5 TRBV5-8 - CASSPTEDQPQHF
TRBJ1-1 TRBV18 TRBD1 CASSPPGTGRATEAFF